Each of the 20 T cell receptor beta chains below was sequenced from the same sample in a study of regulatory T cells in long-lasting Graves disease. Time point reported: persistent/refractory GD, antithyroid drugs over 5 years with positive TRAb. Following extraction of RNA from PBMCs, that RNA was used to make the TCR library. Construction of the TCR beta libraries employed iRepertoire HTBI primers in conjunction with Arm-PCR of CDR3 regions. From the multiplex PCR reads, TCRdb called clonotypes with MiXCR, one entry per CDR3 protein. This repertoire shows hundreds of thousands of distinct CDR3 sequences, around a fifth found once; its top ten account for 7% to 9%. Material: peripheral blood mononuclear cells (PBMCs), obtained when the disease was refractory, from a patient treated with antithyroid drugs. The receptor source for this set is a female donor with Graves disease.

The chain has TRBV6-2 or TRBV6-3 and TRBJ2-5; 10 nucleotides line up with TRBD2. Germline lookup yields CDR1 MNHEY and CDR2 SVGEGT. The CDR3 has 18 residues. V dropped 6 bases and J dropped 2; count of bases not matched to a gene: 15. CDR3 amino acids: CASSVALAGVIGQETQYF. CDR3 nucleotides: TGTGCCAGCAGCGTAGCGCTAGCGGGAGTAATTGGTCAAGAGACCCAGTACTTC.

V gene TRBV5-1 combines with J gene TRBJ2-7; D remains unclear. Germline lookup yields CDR1 SGHRS and CDR2 YFSETQ. Trimming took 4 bases from V and 1 from J, leaving 9 bases between them. This CDR3 is 13 amino acids long. The CDR3 loop is CASSALHSYEQYF. In nucleotides, the CDR3 is TGCGCCAGCAGCGCCCTACATTCCTACGAGCAGTACTTC. Drawing the rest from reference TRBV5-1 and TRBJ2-7, the complete variable domain is KAGVTQTPRYLIKTRGQQVTLSCSPISGHRSVSWYQQTPGQGLQFLFEYFSETQRNKGNFPGRFSGRQFSNSRSEMNVSTLELGDSALYLCASSALHSYEQYFGPGTRLTVT.

This sequence joins TRBV29-1 and TRBJ1-1; D might be TRBD1 (6 bases). This CDR3 is 11 amino acids long. Per germline, CDR1 SQVTM and CDR2 ANQGSEA. Trimming stripped 4 bases from V and 7 bases from J, with 10 bases between. DNA of the CDR3: TGCAGCGTTGTGGGGGCGTTTGAAGCTTTCTTT. Its translation: CSVVGAFEAFF.

This clonotype was recorded at least ten times. V gene TRBV5-1 combines with J gene TRBJ1-1, with unresolved D. In germline, CDR1 is SGHRS, CDR2 YFSETQ. The CDR3 has 15 amino acids. Trimming removed 0 bases from V and 4 bases from J, with 13 bases in between. CDR3 protein: CASSLVGGRVTEAFF. The CDR3 DNA follows: TGCGCCAGCAGCTTGGTTGGTGGGCGGGTCACTGAAGCTTTCTTT. Filled out from reference TRBV5-1 and TRBJ1-1, the complete variable domain reads KAGVTQTPRYLIKTRGQQVTLSCSPISGHRSVSWYQQTPGQGLQFLFEYFSETQRNKGNFPGRFSGRQFSNSRSEMNVSTLELGDSALYLCASSLVGGRVTEAFFGQGTRLTVV.

V gene TRBV27 combines with J gene TRBJ2-7; D remains ambiguous. The CDR3 consists of 14 residues. Trimming shortened V by 5 bases and J by 3 bases, and 14 bases separated the two germline ends. CDR1 is MNHEY and CDR2 is SMNVEV in the germline V gene (reference sequence). The CDR3 region has the DNA TGTGCCAGCAGTCCTCGGGCCGGTTACTACGAGCAGTACTTC. This gives the protein CASSPRAGYYEQYF.

The table lists this clonotype with many counts. J is TRBJ2-7 and V is TRBV7-2, with 10 bases identical to TRBD1. After removal of 5 bases from V and 8 bases from J, the junction contained 6 bases not matched to a gene. The CDR3 has 13 residues. Germline-derived CDR1 and CDR2 are SGHTA and FQGNSA. CDR3 DNA sequence: TGTGCCAGCAGCGTGCGACAGGGGGCGAAGCAGTACTTC. Protein: CASSVRQGAKQYF. The full variable domain, in which reference TRBV7-2 and TRBJ2-7 provide the parts outside the CDR3, is GAGVSQSPSNKVTEKGKDVELRCDPISGHTALYWYRQSLGQGLEFLIYFQGNSAPDKSGLPSDRFSAERTGGSVSTLTIQRTQQEDSAVYLCASSVRQGAKQYFGPGTRLTVT.

The rearrangement joins TRBV28 to TRBJ1-4; 9 nucleotides match TRBD1. CDR1 and CDR2 from the germline V gene are MDHEN and SYDVKM. The J segment lost 3 bases and the V segment lost 6 bases, leaving 2 bases of the junction unmatched. This CDR3 is built from 14 residues. CDR3 in amino acids: CASRQGASNEKLFF. The CDR3 DNA follows: TGTGCCAGCAGACAGGGGGCTTCTAATGAAAAACTGTTTTTT.

The rearrangement joins TRBV29-1 to TRBJ2-3; D gene unclear. CDR3 length: 13 residues. Trimming cost V 4 bases and J 2 bases, with 10 bases left between them. Germline V gene data show CDR1 as SQVTM and CDR2 as ANQGSEA. CDR3 in amino acids: CSVVGTITDTQYF. Written as DNA, the CDR3 is TGCAGCGTTGTGGGTACGATCACAGATACGCAGTATTTT.

This chain joins TRBV19 and TRBJ1-1; 7 bases fit TRBD1. The J segment lost 3 bases and the V segment lost 3 bases, leaving 7 bases of the junction unmatched. This CDR3 is 15 amino acids long. Germline values: CDR1 LNHDA, CDR2 SQIVND (reference sequence). For the CDR3, the DNA is TGTGCCAGTAGTATCCGACAGGGTTTGGACACTGAAGCTTTCTTT. Translating it yields CASSIRQGLDTEAFF.

The chain has TRBV7-3 and TRBJ2-5, with 8 bases fitting TRBD1. Trimming took 1 base from V and 5 from J; bases not matched to a gene: 6. Germline CDR1 is SGHTA and CDR2 is FQGTGA. The length of the CDR3 is 15 residues. This CDR3 reads CASSLNPGGAETQYF. CDR3 in DNA: TGTGCCAGCAGCTTAAACCCAGGGGGCGCGGAGACCCAGTACTTC.

This clonotype was picked up many times. The rearrangement joins TRBV27 to TRBJ1-5, with unresolved D. CDR1 MNHEY and CDR2 SMNVEV come from the germline V gene (reference sequence). This CDR3 spans 13 amino acids. Trimming removed 3 bases from V and 7 bases from J, with 10 bases in between. Here the CDR3 DNA reads TGTGCCAGCAGTTTCGGGTATGGGCAGCCCCAGCATTTT. Its protein is CASSFGYGQPQHF.

With respect to this clonotype: Possible read error: a much larger clone is one base away. V usage is TRBV11-3 and J usage is TRBJ2-7; 10 nucleotides match TRBD2. Germline V gene lookup returns CDR1 SGHNT and CDR2 YENEEA. The CDR3 loop spans 17 amino acids. The CDR3 nucleotides are TGTGCCGGCAGCTTAGATCCCTCCAGCGGGAGGGCCCACGAGCAGTACTTC. This codes for CAGSLDPSSGRAHEQYF.

The chain employs TRBV3-1 and TRBJ1-6; maybe TRBD1 (6 bases). The V end was cut by 2 bases, the J end by 7 bases, with 12 bases between. CDR1 LGHDT and CDR2 YNNKEL come from the germline V gene (reference sequence). This CDR3 has 15 residues. The CDR3 reads CASSQLDRENSPLHF. DNA for the CDR3: TGTGCCAGCAGCCAATTGGACAGAGAAAATTCACCCCTCCACTTT.

This clonotype has more than one count but fewer than ten. The V call is TRBV19, the J call TRBJ2-2; no clear D gene. Germline lookup yields CDR1 LNHDA and CDR2 SQIVND (reference sequence). The CDR3 sequence is 14 residues long. Trimming shortened V by 6 bases and J by 3 bases, and 11 bases separated the two germline ends. Here the CDR3 DNA reads TGTGCCAGTAGGCCCCTCCTTGACACCGGGGAGCTGTTTTTT. It specifies CASRPLLDTGELFF.

This clonotype was recorded at least ten times. The chain recombines TRBV12-3 or TRBV12-4 with TRBJ1-5; no definite D call. V lost 3 bases and J lost 6, with 6 bases in between. The CDR3 is 12 amino acids. The CDR3 DNA follows: TGTGCCAGCAGTTTCGAGGGTCAGCCCCAGCATTTT. It is translated as CASSFEGQPQHF.

V gene TRBV30 combines with J gene TRBJ2-2; D remains unclear. The germline CDR1 and CDR2 sequences are GTSNPN and SVGIG (reference sequence). V was cut by 2 bases and J by 4 bases, with 14 bases left in between. The CDR3 extends over 15 amino acids. CDR3 nucleotide sequence: TGTGCCTGGAGTAAGCCCAGGATACCCACCGGGGAGCTGTTTTTT. It codes for CAWSKPRIPTGELFF.

The chain is built from TRBV12-3 or TRBV12-4 and TRBJ1-4; the D gene is possibly TRBD1 (5 bases). This CDR3 spans 12 amino acids. V shed 5 bases and J shed 11 bases, with 12 bases lying between them. CDR3 nucleotides: TGTGCCAGCAGTCCCTCGCGGGGGAAACTGTTTTTT. Protein sequence: CASSPSRGKLFF.

This CDR3 is CASSLEIWGLAQQYF. CDR3 bases: TGTGCCAGCAGTTTAGAGATATGGGGACTAGCCCAGCAGTATTTT. V gene TRBV12-3 or TRBV12-4 combines with J gene TRBJ2-3; 9 nucleotides agree with TRBD2. The CDR3 consists of 15 residues. The ends lost 1 base at V and 11 bases at J; junction bases unmatched: 10.

This clonotype showed up many times. The chain has TRBV28 and TRBJ2-7; 7 positions match TRBD1. Germline trimming cut 6 bases from V and 0 bases from J; bases unmatched to any gene: 5. The CDR3 is 14 residues long. Germline V CDR1 and CDR2: MDHEN, SYDVKM. CDR3 in amino acids: CASSETGSSYEQYF. The CDR3 region has the DNA TGTGCCAGCAGCGAGACAGGGAGCTCCTACGAGCAGTACTTC.

This clonotype was counted ten times or more. The chain recombines TRBV2 with TRBJ1-5, with a tentative D call TRBD1 (5 bases). Trimming shortened V by 6 bases and J by 3 bases, and 12 bases separated the two germline ends. Germline-derived CDR1 and CDR2 are SNHLY and FYNNEI. The CDR3 is 14 amino acids. The CDR3 here is CASRGDGYNQPQHF. CDR3 DNA sequence: TGTGCCAGCAGGGGGGACGGGTACAATCAGCCCCAGCATTTT.